This record looks at one TCR beta chain sequence and its context. Authors' processing steps: For nucleated cells, counts were estimated from reference gene primer amplification. Only in-frame clones appear in the TCRdb table, and some are missing; sequencing was by immunoSEQ multiplex PCR. That table gives V, J and clone size, and the DNA gave D and trimming. The sample has 200,000 to 300,000 clones, roughly 84% seen once. This entry belongs to a study of blood T cell repertoires in COVID-19. As for the study in general: COVID-19 samples from acute and convalescent phases originated in the United States, Italy and Spain. The analysed material was cDNA or gDNA that came from T cells, B-cell-depleted T cells, or PBMCs.

The V and J ends lost 0 bases and 3 bases respectively, with 9 bases between them. Germline assignment: CDR1 LGHNA and CDR2 YNFKEQ. The CDR3 covers 15 residues. The chain combines TRBV4-2 with TRBJ2-1, with D tentatively TRBD2 (5 bases). Specimen: peripheral blood. This receptor was taken from a man aged 55 to 70 with acute or convalescent COVID-19. The CDR3 nucleotides are TGTGCCAGCAGCCAAGATCACGGGAACTACAATGAGCAGTTCTTC. Amino acid sequence: CASSQDHGNYNEQFF.